Sequencing of this TCR beta chain was carried out in a study of blood T cell repertoires in COVID-19. Across the whole study: Donors in the United States, Italy and Spain gave samples during acute or convalescent COVID-19. T cells, B-cell-depleted T cells, or PBMCs provided the cDNA or gDNA that served as material.

In the original processing: Reference gene primer amplification gave estimated nucleated cell counts. Data came from immunoSEQ multiplex PCR; TCRdb stores just in-frame clones and leaves some out. V, J and clone size derive from that table, while D and trimming were established from the DNA sequence. The repertoire holds 87,000 or so clones, about 85% seen once, with around 2.9% in the top ten. Germline lookup yields CDR1 SGHTA and CDR2 FQGNSA. This CDR3 is 16 amino acids long. After removal of 1 base from V and 4 bases from J, the junction contained 7 bases not matched to a gene. In Seattle, patients joined the study during active infection and were tracked longitudinally.

This receptor was taken from a woman older than 75 with COVID-19, enrolled during active disease. V usage is TRBV7-2 and J usage is TRBJ2-5; TRBD2 agrees at 9 bases. The sample consisted of peripheral blood. CDR3 DNA sequence: TGTGCCAGCAGCTTAGAGGTTCTAGCGGGGATAGAGACCCAGTACTTC. This translates into CASSLEVLAGIETQYF.